These 30 T cell receptor beta chains share one sample of origin, sequenced in a study of blood T cells in healthy people across ages. A second PCR, run for about 7 to 12 cycles, used a sample-barcoded 5' primer plus a J-beta primer mix. TCRdb analysed the 5' RACE reads with MiXCR anew, one entry per CDR3 protein. The sample records over a million distinct CDR3 sequences, 35% to 45% being singletons. Input material: blood. The source is a woman between 18 and 29 years old in good health.

As concerns this clonotype: One junction end does not reproduce the germline sequence, and a read error may be involved. The chain recombines TRBV6-1 with TRBJ2-7; D is undetermined. The CDR3 totals 14 residues. Germline loops: CDR1 MNHNS, CDR2 SASEGT. CDR3 in DNA: TGTGCCAGCAATGAAGCCCACGGACCTTACGAGCAGTACTTC. Translating it yields CASNEAHGPYEQYF.

The CDR3 sequence is CATASYYEQYF. In nucleotides, the CDR3 is TGTGCCACGGCCAGTTACTACGAGCAGTACTTC. The rearrangement joins TRBV28 to TRBJ2-7; D remains ambiguous. This CDR3 has 11 residues. Germline assignment: CDR1 MDHEN and CDR2 SYDVKM. V dropped 10 bases and J dropped 3 bases, with 10 bases sitting between them.

The gene calls are TRBV10-3 and TRBJ2-3; TRBD1 matches at 9 bases. V lost 2 bases to trimming and J lost 2 bases; unmatched junction nucleotides: 5. CDR3 length equals 16 residues. CDR1 ENHRY and CDR2 SYGVKD come from the germline V gene. The CDR3 nucleotides are TGTGCCATCAGTGAGGCCGGGACAGGGACCACAGATACGCAGTATTTT. Its translation: CAISEAGTGTTDTQYF.

The chain has TRBV4-3 and TRBJ2-1, with 9 bases that match TRBD1. The CDR3 sequence is 15 residues long. CDR1 and CDR2 (germline): LGHNA, YSLEER. V trimming: 3 bases; J trimming: 3 bases; junction bases outside the gene matches: 3. The CDR3 sequence is CASSQGQGYYNEQFF. The CDR3 DNA sequence: TGCGCCAGCAGCCAGGGACAGGGTTACTACAATGAGCAGTTCTTC.

The table lists this clonotype with a few counts. This sequence joins TRBV3-1 and TRBJ1-4; unclear D gene. Germline V CDR1 and CDR2: LGHDT, YNNKEL (reference sequence). The CDR3 spans 14 residues. V was shortened by 2 bases and J by 6 bases, with 10 bases between the two germline ends. The chain's CDR3 is CASSQIWEDEKLFF. CDR3 DNA sequence: TGTGCCAGCAGCCAAATATGGGAGGATGAAAAACTGTTTTTT.

In this sample, this clonotype turned up many times. This rearrangement joins TRBV11-1 to TRBJ2-1; D possibly uses TRBD1 or TRBD2 (5 bases each). Germline lookup yields CDR1 SGHAT and CDR2 FQDESV (reference sequence). Trimming cost V 5 bases and J 2 bases, with 19 bases left between them. This CDR3 is 17 amino acids long. The chain's CDR3 is CASSQRGATYTYNEQFF. The CDR3 bases are TGTGCCAGCAGCCAGAGAGGGGCGACTTATACCTACAATGAGCAGTTCTTC.

This clonotype was found a few times. The chain has TRBV5-1 and TRBJ2-3; D assignment may be TRBD1 or TRBD2 (6 bases each). V was clipped by 0 bases and J by 4 bases, with 9 bases between them. The germline gives CDR1 SGHRS, CDR2 YFSETQ. The CDR3 totals 14 residues. The CDR3 region is CASSLVEGADTQYF. For the CDR3, the DNA is TGCGCCAGCAGCTTGGTGGAGGGGGCAGATACGCAGTATTTT.

In DNA, the CDR3 is TGTGCCAGCATCGGGTTTGGGGGGGGTCTTGGAAACACCATATATTTT. Its protein is CASIGFGGGLGNTIYF. The V and J genes are TRBV12-3 or TRBV12-4 and TRBJ1-3, with TRBD1 as a possible D gene (5 bases). There are 16 residues in the CDR3. The V end was cut by 7 bases, the J end by 3 bases, with 19 bases between.

This clonotype was seen only a few times. The chain links TRBV12-5 to TRBJ2-7; possible D gene TRBD2, 5 bases. The ends were cut back, 5 bases at V and 2 bases at J, with 13 bases in the middle. This CDR3 has 14 residues. Looked up from germline, CDR1 is LGHNT and CDR2 is FRNRAP. CDR3 in DNA: TGTGCTAGTGGTCCCCAGAGGGCCCCCTACGAGCAGTACTTC. Translated: CASGPQRAPYEQYF. Based on the CDR3 plus reference TRBV12-5 and TRBJ2-7, the full variable domain is DARVTQTPRHKVTEMGQEVTMRCQPILGHNTVFWYRQTMMQGLELLAYFRNRAPLDDSGMPKDRFSAEMPDATLATLKIQPSEPRDSAVYFCASGPQRAPYEQYFGPGTRLTVT.

The table lists this clonotype with a few counts. This chain links TRBV28 with TRBJ2-3, with 8 bases matching TRBD1. Germline values: CDR1 MDHEN, CDR2 SYDVKM. The CDR3 totals 15 residues. V lost 2 bases and J lost 1; bases outside the gene matches: 2. CDR3 amino acids: CASSLPGQGTDTQYF. CDR3 in DNA: TGTGCCAGCAGTTTACCGGGACAGGGCACAGATACGCAGTATTTT. Using reference TRBV28 and TRBJ2-3 for the parts outside the CDR3, the full variable domain is DVKVTQSSRYLVKRTGEKVFLECVQDMDHENMFWYRQDPGLGLRLIYFSYDVKMKEKGDIPEGYSVSREKKERFSLILESASTNQTSMYLCASSLPGQGTDTQYFGPGTRLTVL.

This chain joins TRBV12-3 or TRBV12-4 and TRBJ2-5; D is possibly TRBD2 (6 bases). CDR3 length: 15 amino acids. Trimming cost V 4 bases and J 3 bases, with 15 bases left between them. The CDR3 DNA is TGTGCCAGCAGTTCTCCCGGTCGGGGGAAAGAGACCCAGTACTTC. It yields the protein CASSSPGRGKETQYF.

The CDR3 sequence is CASSSYQRETTDTQYF. The CDR3 region has the DNA TGTGCCAGCAGTTCTTACCAGCGGGAGACCACAGATACGCAGTATTTT. The chain carries TRBV12-3 or TRBV12-4 and TRBJ2-3; TRBD2 matches at 8 bases. CDR3 length equals 16 residues. The ends lost 4 bases at V and 2 bases at J; junction bases unmatched: 8.

The sample holds a few counts of this clonotype. This chain joins TRBV7-8 and TRBJ1-2; unclear D gene. The CDR3 is made up of 12 amino acids. From germline, CDR1 is SGHVS and CDR2 FQNEAQ. V dropped 1 base and J dropped 7 bases, with 7 bases sitting between them. This chain's CDR3 is CASSLGNAGYTF. The CDR3 DNA sequence: TGTGCCAGCAGCTTAGGGAACGCTGGCTACACCTTC.

The chain has TRBV6-5 and TRBJ2-1; TRBD1 might be the D (5 bases). Trimming cost V 0 bases and J 8 bases, with 11 bases left between them. CDR3 size: 14 residues. Germline CDR1 reads MNHEY; CDR2 reads SVGAGI. CDR3 sequence (DNA): TGTGCCAGCAGTTACTCGTCAGGGAAGGATGAGCAGTTCTTC. It translates to CASSYSSGKDEQFF.

A note on this clonotype: One end of the junction is discordant with germline, which a read error may explain. The V and J genes are TRBV12-3 or TRBV12-4 and TRBJ2-7; 9 positions agree with TRBD2. This CDR3 has 15 amino acids. The CDR3 sequence: CTSSFGSGGTYEQYF. As DNA, the CDR3 is TGTACCAGCAGTTTTGGTAGCGGGGGAACCTACGAGCAGTACTTC.

The CDR3 DNA is TGTGCCAGCAGCTTAGAGGACAGCGACGAAAAACTGTTTTTT. Its translation: CASSLEDSDEKLFF. This rearrangement joins TRBV7-9 to TRBJ1-4; TRBD1 is a possible D gene (6 bases). Germline CDR1 and CDR2: SEHNR and FQNEAQ (reference sequence). Trimming left V 1 base short and J 8 bases short, with 11 bases between. This CDR3 contains 14 residues. The variable domain in full, with the rest retrieved from reference TRBV7-9 and TRBJ1-4, is DTGVSQNPRHKITKRGQNVTFRCDPISEHNRLYWYRQTLGQGPEFLTYFQNEAQLEKSRLLSDRFSAERPKGSFSTLEIQRTEQGDSAMYLCASSLEDSDEKLFFGSGTQLSVL.

In its sample, this clonotype was seen a few times. The chain uses TRBV5-1 and TRBJ2-1; TRBD2 agrees at 9 bases. CDR1 is SGHRS, CDR2 YFSETQ, per germline. Trimming removed 4 bases from V and 5 bases from J; junction bases left unmatched: 10. The CDR3 is made up of 16 amino acids. The CDR3, as DNA: TGCGCCAGCAGCCAAATTAGCGGGGGCCGGGACAATGAGCAGTTCTTC. Protein sequence: CASSQISGGRDNEQFF.

This clonotype appeared a few times. The V gene is TRBV28, the J gene TRBJ2-4; the D is unclear. Germline V gene sequence: CDR1 MDHEN, CDR2 SYDVKM. The length of the CDR3 is 17 residues. V was pared by 4 bases and J by 0 bases, with 16 bases between. The chain's CDR3 is CASSSPGEQLAKNIQYF. The CDR3 bases are TGTGCCAGCAGTTCCCCCGGCGAACAGTTAGCCAAAAACATTCAGTACTTC.

This chain joins TRBV2 and TRBJ2-7, with D tentatively TRBD1 (6 bases). The CDR3 consists of 15 residues. Per germline, CDR1 SNHLY and CDR2 FYNNEI. Trimming pared 1 base from V and 0 bases from J, leaving 10 bases between. The CDR3 DNA reads TGTGCCAGCAGTGAAGAGGGGGTCCTCTCCTACGAGCAGTACTTC. This sequence encodes CASSEEGVLSYEQYF.

This clonotype came up a few times. The V call is TRBV3-1, the J call TRBJ2-6, with a tentative D call TRBD1 (5 bases). Germline CDR1 and CDR2: LGHDT and YNNKEL (reference sequence). The length of the CDR3 is 18 residues. Trimming took off 4 bases at V and 0 bases at J, with 16 bases between the two ends. The CDR3 here is CASSPRTRIDSGANVLTF. The DNA for the CDR3 is TGTGCCAGCAGCCCGAGGACAAGAATAGACTCTGGGGCCAACGTCCTGACTTTC.

The chain employs TRBV7-8 and TRBJ2-4; the match to TRBD1 covers 7 bases. The tail of the sequence fits TRBJ2-7 better, so the J call may be wrong. The germline CDR1 and CDR2 sequences are SGHVS and FQNEAQ. The CDR3 consists of 15 residues. The DNA of the CDR3 is TGTGCCAGCAGCTGGCAAACGGGACAGAACTACGAGCAGTACTTC. It translates to CASSWQTGQNYEQYF.

The DNA of the CDR3 is TGTGCCAGCAGCTTTTATCAGGGACCTGAAGCTTTCTTT. It specifies CASSFYQGPEAFF. The chain couples TRBV7-8 to TRBJ1-1, with D possibly matching TRBD1 (5 bases). In germline, CDR1 is SGHVS, CDR2 FQNEAQ. The CDR3 is 13 residues long. V gave up 3 bases and J gave up 6 bases, with 11 bases separating them.

The chain employs TRBV4-1 and TRBJ2-1; weak D call: TRBD2 (5 bases). Looked up from germline, CDR1 is MGHRA and CDR2 is YSYEKL. Trimming took 3 bases from V and 3 from J, leaving 18 bases between them. The CDR3 has 17 residues. In DNA, the CDR3 is TGCGCCAGCAGCCAGGCCCGGGATAGGCCCCTCTACAATGAGCAGTTCTTC. It is translated as CASSQARDRPLYNEQFF.

The chain uses TRBV25-1 and TRBJ1-1; 7 bases map to TRBD1. This CDR3 has 16 residues. Germline V gives CDR1 MGHDK, CDR2 SYGVNS. The J segment lost 0 bases and the V segment lost 4 bases, leaving 8 bases of the junction unmatched. CDR3 sequence (DNA): TGTGCCAGCAGTGCGAGACAGGGAAAGATGAACACTGAAGCTTTCTTT. Translated, it gives CASSARQGKMNTEAFF.

The chain couples TRBV10-3 to TRBJ1-1; weak D call: TRBD1 (6 bases). CDR3 length: 13 residues. V was clipped by 10 bases and J by 2 bases, with 14 bases between them. Germline lookup yields CDR1 ENHRY and CDR2 SYGVKD. DNA for the CDR3: TGTGCCACCTACAGGGATTTAAACACTGAAGCTTTCTTT. Its protein product is CATYRDLNTEAFF.

This clonotype has just a few counts. The V call is TRBV5-1, the J call TRBJ1-1; D is ambiguous. This CDR3 has 11 amino acids. The V end lost 4 bases, the J end lost 8 bases, and 9 bases lay between the germline ends. Germline V gene sequence: CDR1 SGHRS, CDR2 YFSETQ. CDR3: CASSLHSEAFF. The CDR3 nucleotides are TGCGCCAGCAGCCTCCACTCCGAAGCTTTCTTT.

Of note for this clonotype: This sequence may be a read error, since a much larger clone differs from it by one base. This CDR3 is CASTGLAGVNEQYF. As DNA, the CDR3 is TGTGCCAGCACGGGACTAGCGGGAGTCAATGAGCAGTACTTC. J is TRBJ2-5 and V is TRBV6-1, with 14 bases matching TRBD2. V lost 7 bases to trimming and J lost 11 bases; unmatched junction nucleotides: 9. This CDR3 region has 14 residues. Germline values: CDR1 MNHNS, CDR2 SASEGT.

This clonotype showed up just a few times. J is TRBJ2-4 and V is TRBV7-9; maybe TRBD1 (6 bases). The J call may be incorrect, as the DNA end agrees better with TRBJ2-7. CDR1 and CDR2 from the germline V gene are SEHNR and FQNEAQ (reference sequence). The CDR3 has 13 amino acids. The CDR3 here is CASSLFGGHEQYF. The DNA for the CDR3 is TGTGCCAGCAGCTTGTTTGGGGGCCACGAGCAGTACTTC.

The chain joins TRBV20-1 to TRBJ2-5, with D perhaps given as TRBD1 or TRBD2 (5 bases each). Deletions cut 6 bases from V and 1 base from J, with 12 bases between. The CDR3 is 13 amino acids. Germline V lookup: CDR1 DFQATT, CDR2 SNEGSKA (reference sequence). The CDR3 loop reads CSAPGPSQETQYF. The CDR3 DNA follows: TGCAGTGCACCGGGACCGTCCCAAGAGACCCAGTACTTC.

The chain joins TRBV4-1 to TRBJ2-5, with 9 bases matching TRBD2. CDR3 length: 14 amino acids. Germline CDR1 and CDR2: MGHRA and YSYEKL. J gave up 5 bases and V 1 base, and 2 bases lay outside the gene matches. The CDR3 DNA reads as TGCGCCAGCAGCCAAGGAGGACTAGCGGAGACCCAGTACTTC. Translation gives CASSQGGLAETQYF.